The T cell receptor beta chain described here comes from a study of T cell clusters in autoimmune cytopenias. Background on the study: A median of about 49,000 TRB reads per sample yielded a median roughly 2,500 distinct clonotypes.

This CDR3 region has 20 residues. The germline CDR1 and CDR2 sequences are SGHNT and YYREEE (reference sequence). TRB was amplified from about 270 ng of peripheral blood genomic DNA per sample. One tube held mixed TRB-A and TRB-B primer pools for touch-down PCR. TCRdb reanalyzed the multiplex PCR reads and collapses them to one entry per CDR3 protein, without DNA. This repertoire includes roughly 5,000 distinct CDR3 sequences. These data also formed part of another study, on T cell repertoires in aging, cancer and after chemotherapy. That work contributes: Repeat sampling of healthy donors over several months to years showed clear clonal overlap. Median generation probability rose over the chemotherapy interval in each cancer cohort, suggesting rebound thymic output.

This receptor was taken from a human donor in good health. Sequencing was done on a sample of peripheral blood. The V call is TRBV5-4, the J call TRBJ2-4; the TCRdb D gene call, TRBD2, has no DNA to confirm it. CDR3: CASSPGHPWTSGRTKNIQYF.